Listed below are T cell receptor beta chains from one sample, sequenced in a study of cytomegalovirus exposure and HLA in healthy donors. Assay used: immunoSEQ multiplex PCR; TCRdb lists only in-frame clones, some missing. In all, the sample yields 130,000 or so clones. Sample: PBMCs. The receptors come from a woman aged 18-35 years in good health and CMV-seronegative. CDR3s include the opening cysteine and the closing phenylalanine or tryptophan. The D gene is left open where the match is weak.

TRBV7-8	TRBD2	TRBJ2-3	CASSLASSGRLADTQYF	TGTGCCAGCAGCTTGGCCTCTAGCGGGAGGCTGGCAGATACGCAGTATTTT
TRBV9	TRBD2	TRBJ2-3	CASSTLAGLHTDTQYF	TGTGCCAGCAGCACCCTAGCGGGCCTACACACAGATACGCAGTATTTT
TRBV6-5	-	TRBJ2-7	CASSYTINRASYEQYF	TGTGCCAGCAGTTACACCATAAACAGGGCCTCCTACGAGCAGTACTTC
TRBV7-2	-	TRBJ1-1	CASRGGMNTEAFF	TGTGCCAGCAGGGGGGGGATGAACACTGAAGCTTTCTTT
TRBV12-5	-	TRBJ1-5	CASGLAQQGDSNQPQHF	TGTGCTAGTGGTTTGGCCCAACAGGGAGATAGCAATCAGCCCCAGCATTTT
TRBV7-9	-	TRBJ1-1	CASSPFGANTEAFF	TGTGCCAGCAGCCCCTTTGGAGCGAACACTGAAGCTTTCTTT
TRBV7-6	TRBD1	TRBJ1-3	CASSLGQGARFRNTIYF	TGTGCCAGCAGCTTGGGACAGGGGGCGCGTTTTAGAAACACCATATATTTT
TRBV7-9	TRBD1	TRBJ1-1	CASSPRTGNTEAFF	TGTGCCAGCAGTCCTAGGACAGGGAACACTGAAGCTTTCTTT
TRBV30	-	TRBJ1-1	CAWSRGGLGQRPEAFF	TGTGCCTGGAGTAGGGGAGGCCTCGGCCAAAGACCTGAAGCTTTCTTT
TRBV7-8	-	TRBJ2-2	CASSSPRTPPSVNTGELFF	TGTGCCAGCAGCTCGCCTCGGACCCCGCCTAGCGTAAACACCGGGGAGCTGTTTTTT
TRBV6-1	TRBD1	TRBJ1-5	CASSQGTGFGQPQHF	TGTGCCAGCAGTCAAGGGACAGGGTTCGGTCAGCCCCAGCATTTT
TRBV30	-	TRBJ2-6	CAWSGLGAGANVLTF	TGTGCCTGGAGTGGTTTGGGAGCTGGGGCCAACGTCCTGACTTTC
TRBV9	TRBD1	TRBJ2-1	CASSVDPGGGTGWNEQFF	TGTGCCAGCAGCGTAGATCCAGGGGGGGGGACAGGGTGGAATGAGCAGTTCTTC
TRBV12-2	-	TRBJ2-7	CASRRVAGAEQYF	TGTGCAAGTCGCCGCGTTGCGGGGGCGGAGCAGTACTTC
TRBV2	TRBD1	TRBJ1-2	CASTQGMADGYTF	TGTGCCAGTACACAGGGGATGGCGGATGGCTACACCTTC
TRBV27	TRBD2	TRBJ2-3	CASSSLAGGIDTQYF	TGTGCCAGCAGTTCATTAGCGGGAGGTATAGATACGCAGTATTTT
TRBV9	TRBD2	TRBJ2-1	CASSVPAGGPHEQFF	TGTGCCAGCAGCGTTCCAGCGGGAGGGCCACATGAGCAGTTCTTC
TRBV6-6	TRBD1	TRBJ1-2	CASSENRGSYGYTF	TGTGCCAGCAGCGAGAACAGGGGTTCCTACGGCTACACCTTC
TRBV10-1	TRBD1	TRBJ2-7	CASGGTGQHYEQYF	TGCGCCAGCGGAGGGACAGGGCAACACTACGAGCAGTACTTC
TRBV18	-	TRBJ2-7	CASSPETIRASYEQYF	TGTGCCAGCTCACCGGAAACCATCAGGGCTTCCTACGAGCAGTACTTC
TRBV6-5	TRBD2	TRBJ2-2	CASKGGNTGELFF	TGTGCCAGCAAGGGAGGGAATACCGGGGAGCTGTTTTTT
TRBV9	TRBD2	TRBJ2-7	CASSPSLASGRGRREQYF	TGTGCCAGCAGCCCTAGCTTGGCTAGCGGGAGAGGGCGAAGAGAGCAGTACTTC
TRBV14	TRBD1	TRBJ1-1	CASSPGGGSAEAFF	TGTGCCAGCAGCCCGGGAGGGGGCAGCGCTGAAGCTTTCTTT
TRBV7-9	TRBD1	TRBJ2-2	CASSSPDRDSANTGELFF	TGTGCCAGCAGCTCCCCAGATCGGGACAGCGCGAACACCGGGGAGCTGTTTTTT
TRBV7-9	-	TRBJ2-5	CASSLEPGMGGETQYF	TGTGCCAGCAGCTTAGAACCGGGAATGGGAGGAGAGACCCAGTACTTC
TRBV5-1	TRBD1	TRBJ1-3	CASSLAAGGSGNTIYF	TGCGCCAGCAGCTTGGCCGCAGGGGGCTCTGGAAACACCATATATTTT
TRBV4-3	TRBD2	TRBJ2-1	CASSHTLGLAGVYNEQFF	TGCGCCAGCAGCCACACACTGGGACTAGCGGGGGTCTACAATGAGCAGTTCTTC